The next 19 T cell receptor beta chains were all read from a single sample in a study of blood T cell repertoires in COVID-19. Measured with immunoSEQ multiplex PCR; TCRdb has only the in-frame clones, and not every one. The sample shows fewer than 300,000 clones, around 90% of them seen only once. The sequenced sample consisted of PBMCs or T cells enriched from blood (not recorded which). The receptors here all came from a woman aged 30 to 39 who had recovered from COVID-19.

This sequence joins TRBV23-1 and TRBJ2-2; possible D gene TRBD1, 6 bases. TRBV23-1 is annotated as an ORF whose role is uncertain. This CDR3 is 16 amino acids long. The V and J ends lost 4 bases and 2 bases respectively, with 14 bases between them. The CDR3 DNA reads as TGCGCCAGCAGTCCCGAGGACAGCTTCAACACCGGGGAGCTGTTTTTT. Translating it yields CASSPEDSFNTGELFF.

This chain links TRBV9 with TRBJ2-3, with D possibly matching TRBD2 (5 bases). Germline lookup yields CDR1 SGDLS and CDR2 YYNGEE. This CDR3 region has 13 residues. V was pared by 3 bases and J by 4 bases, with 9 bases between. Here the CDR3 reads CASSAQEADTQYF. The CDR3 DNA follows: TGTGCCAGCAGCGCCCAGGAGGCAGATACGCAGTATTTT.

The rearrangement uses TRBV27 and TRBJ1-1; D is perhaps TRBD1 (5 bases). The germline V and J ends were trimmed by 0 bases and 5 bases, with 7 bases remaining between them. This CDR3 is built from 13 residues. Germline V gene data show CDR1 as MNHEY and CDR2 as SMNVEV (reference sequence). The CDR3 coding sequence is TGTGCCAGCAGTTTATCCGGGGGGACTGAAGCTTTCTTT. Translated, it gives CASSLSGGTEAFF.

The chain uses TRBV6-9 and TRBJ2-1, with 11 bases lining up with TRBD2. V shed 6 bases, J shed 8 bases, and the junction held 24 bases outside the gene matches. From germline, CDR1 is MNHGY and CDR2 SVAAGI. The CDR3 sequence is 20 residues long. CDR3 in DNA: TGTGCCAGCAGACTCACGACAGATCTTAGCGGGAGGGCTTCATCCCATGAGCAGTTCTTC. Its translation is CASRLTTDLSGRASSHEQFF.

This chain uses TRBV7-9 with TRBJ2-6; 8 bases agree with TRBD1. V lost 3 bases, J lost 3 bases, and 4 bases stayed unmatched. The germline CDR1 and CDR2 sequences are SEHNR and FQNEAQ (reference sequence). This CDR3 region has 16 residues. This CDR3 is CASSFAGGIGANVLTF. The CDR3 DNA sequence: TGTGCCAGCAGCTTTGCAGGGGGCATTGGGGCCAACGTCCTGACTTTC.

For this clone: A read error may produce the germline difference seen at one junction end. The V call is TRBV7-7, the J call TRBJ2-5; D is unclear. The V gene's germline CDR1 is SSHAT and CDR2 FNYEAQ (reference sequence). The CDR3 totals 14 residues. The CDR3: CASSLGGGQETQYF. In DNA form, the CDR3 reads TGTGCTAGCAGCTTAGGTGGCGGACAAGAGACCCAGTACTTC.

The chain is built from TRBV11-2 and TRBJ2-7; TRBD2 matches at 8 bases. The trim removed 2 bases at V and 3 bases at J, leaving 6 bases unmatched. The CDR3 has 15 amino acids. Per the germline V gene, CDR1 is SGHAT and CDR2 is FQNNGV. For the CDR3, the DNA is TGTGCCAGCAGCTTAATATCGAGCGGGAGCTACGAGCAGTACTTC. Its protein product is CASSLISSGSYEQYF.

In its sample, this clone was seen a few times. V gene TRBV6-2 or TRBV6-3 combines with J gene TRBJ2-1; tentatively, D is TRBD1 (5 bases). This CDR3 has 13 amino acids. The germline V and J ends were trimmed by 5 bases and 2 bases, with 7 bases remaining between them. CDR1 is MNHEY, CDR2 SVGEGT, per germline. As DNA, the CDR3 is TGTGCCAGCAGTCTAGGGGCCTACAATGAGCAGTTCTTC. It codes for CASSLGAYNEQFF.

This clone is a singleton in its sample. CDR3 DNA sequence: TGCGCCAGCAGCCAAGATCTAGGAGGCAATGAGCAGTTCTTC. The encoded protein is CASSQDLGGNEQFF. V is TRBV4-3 and J is TRBJ2-1; perhaps TRBD2 as D (5 bases). Trimming stripped 0 bases from V and 6 bases from J, with 9 bases between. This CDR3 contains 14 residues. From germline, CDR1 is LGHNA and CDR2 YSLEER.

This clone showed up just once. This chain uses TRBV14 with TRBJ2-7; D possibly corresponds to TRBD2 (6 bases). The CDR3 contains 14 residues. The V and J ends lost 3 bases and 6 bases respectively, with 15 bases between them. Per the germline V gene, CDR1 is SGHDN and CDR2 is FVKESK. This chain's CDR3 is CASSHGGRGVEQYF. CDR3 coding DNA: TGTGCCAGCAGCCATGGGGGGAGAGGAGTCGAGCAGTACTTC. Using reference TRBV14 and TRBJ2-7 for the parts outside the CDR3, the full variable domain is EAGVTQFPSHSVIEKGQTVTLRCDPISGHDNLYWYRRVMGKEIKFLLHFVKESKQDESGMPNNRFLAERTGGTYSTLKVQPAELEDSGVYFCASSHGGRGVEQYFGPGTRLTVT.

The chain recombines TRBV7-6 with TRBJ2-1, with 16 bases lining up with TRBD2. V dropped 1 base and J dropped 7; count of bases not matched to a gene: 4. The CDR3 is 17 residues long. Germline CDR1 SGHVS, CDR2 FNYEAQ. The CDR3 region has the DNA TGTGCCAGCAGCTTAGTGGGACTAGCGGGAGGGCCGAATGAGCAGTTCTTC. This sequence encodes CASSLVGLAGGPNEQFF.

This rearrangement joins TRBV19 to TRBJ1-1, with TRBD1 matching 7 bases. The V segment lost 7 bases and the J segment 0 bases; nucleotides outside the gene matches: 8. Germline-derived CDR1 and CDR2 are LNHDA and SQIVND (reference sequence). CDR3 length: 15 amino acids. CDR3: CASIDRVAMNTEAFF. For the CDR3, the DNA is TGTGCCAGTATTGACAGGGTGGCAATGAACACTGAAGCTTTCTTT.

The rearrangement links TRBV5-4 to TRBJ1-1; TRBD1 is a possible D gene (5 bases). This CDR3 is 13 amino acids long. CDR1 is SGHNT, CDR2 YYREEE, per germline (reference sequence). The V and J ends lost 1 base and 4 bases respectively, with 8 bases between them. CDR3 coding DNA: TGTGCCAGCAGCTTGCAGGGAGGCACTGAAGCTTTCTTT. It translates to CASSLQGGTEAFF.

The chain recombines TRBV4-1 with TRBJ1-6; the match to TRBD1 covers 8 bases. V was clipped by 0 bases and J by 0 bases; unmatched bases: 7. The CDR3 sequence is 19 residues long. Germline CDR1 is MGHRA and CDR2 is YSYEKL. Here the CDR3 reads CASSQEPQGESSYNSPLHF. Written as DNA, the CDR3 is TGCGCCAGCAGCCAAGAACCACAGGGGGAGAGCTCCTATAATTCACCCCTCCACTTT.

V usage is TRBV14 and J usage is TRBJ2-7; 10 bases match TRBD2. V lost 4 bases, J lost 3 bases, and 6 bases stayed unmatched. Germline CDR1 is SGHDN and CDR2 is FVKESK. The CDR3 has 15 residues. This chain's CDR3 is CASSRLASGSYEQYF. CDR3 nucleotide sequence: TGTGCCAGCAGCCGCTTGGCTAGCGGGAGCTACGAGCAGTACTTC.

This chain uses TRBV27 with TRBJ1-6, with a weak D call TRBD1 (5 bases). Trimming pared 6 bases from V and 10 bases from J, leaving 13 bases between. Germline CDR1 reads MNHEY; CDR2 reads SMNVEV (reference sequence). This CDR3 has 13 residues. CDR3 sequence: CASRQIRGSPLHF. Here the CDR3 DNA reads TGTGCCAGCAGGCAAATACGGGGGTCACCCCTCCACTTT.

J is TRBJ1-1 and V is TRBV6-5; a possible D gene is TRBD1 (5 bases). The V gene's germline CDR1 is MNHEY and CDR2 SVGAGI. This CDR3 is 15 amino acids long. Trimming took 6 bases from V and 1 from J, leaving 15 bases between them. DNA of the CDR3: TGTGCCAGCAGCAGGGAGGGGTTAGGGAACACTGAAGCTTTCTTT. The encoded protein is CASSREGLGNTEAFF.

The chain has TRBV18 and TRBJ2-3; TRBD2 agrees at 12 bases. With V trimmed by 4 bases and J by 6 bases, 8 bases remained unmatched. CDR1 is KGHSH, CDR2 LQKENI, per germline. This CDR3 is built from 16 residues. CDR3 nucleotide sequence: TGTGCCAGCTCACTGACTAGCGGGAGTCCAGGGGATACGCAGTATTTT. This translates into CASSLTSGSPGDTQYF. The variable domain in full, completed from reference TRBV18 and TRBJ2-3, reads NAGVMQNPRHLVRRRGQEARLRCSPMKGHSHVYWYRQLPEEGLKFMVYLQKENIIDESGMPKERFSAEFPKEGPSILRIQQVVRGDSAAYFCASSLTSGSPGDTQYFGPGTRLTVL.

V usage is TRBV7-9 and J usage is TRBJ2-5, with 7 bases identical to TRBD1. There are 15 residues in the CDR3. In germline, CDR1 is SEHNR, CDR2 FQNEAQ (reference sequence). V lost 7 bases to trimming and J lost 2 bases; unmatched junction nucleotides: 10. As DNA, the CDR3 is TGTGCCAGCACCGAATTTCCGGGACAGCAAGAGACCCAGTACTTC. This codes for CASTEFPGQQETQYF. The full variable domain, rest sourced from reference TRBV7-9 and TRBJ2-5, is DTGVSQNPRHKITKRGQNVTFRCDPISEHNRLYWYRQTLGQGPEFLTYFQNEAQLEKSRLLSDRFSAERPKGSFSTLEIQRTEQGDSAMYLCASTEFPGQQETQYFGPGTRLLVL.